This T cell receptor beta chain was identified during a study of shared clonotypes between healthy human individuals. Every subset had its genomic DNA shared out evenly among several immunoSEQ plates. Clones were read by immunoSEQ multiplex PCR, and TCRdb kept only the in-frame ones, dropping some. The sample lists millions of clones, more than 90% occurring once. CDR3 length equals 16 residues. Trimming took 0 bases from V and 3 from J, leaving 13 bases between them. Looked up from germline, CDR1 is SGHRS and CDR2 is YFSETQ. Specimen: naive CD4+ T cells sorted from blood. Noted subset: CD45RA+ positively selected. This chain links TRBV5-1 with TRBJ2-1, with TRBD1 as a possible D gene (8 bases). This receptor was obtained from a man in his late teens or twenties in good health. CDR3 nucleotide sequence: TGCGCCAGCAGCTTGGCTTACAGGGGGGGCTACAATGAGCAGTTCTTC. It yields the protein CASSLAYRGGYNEQFF.